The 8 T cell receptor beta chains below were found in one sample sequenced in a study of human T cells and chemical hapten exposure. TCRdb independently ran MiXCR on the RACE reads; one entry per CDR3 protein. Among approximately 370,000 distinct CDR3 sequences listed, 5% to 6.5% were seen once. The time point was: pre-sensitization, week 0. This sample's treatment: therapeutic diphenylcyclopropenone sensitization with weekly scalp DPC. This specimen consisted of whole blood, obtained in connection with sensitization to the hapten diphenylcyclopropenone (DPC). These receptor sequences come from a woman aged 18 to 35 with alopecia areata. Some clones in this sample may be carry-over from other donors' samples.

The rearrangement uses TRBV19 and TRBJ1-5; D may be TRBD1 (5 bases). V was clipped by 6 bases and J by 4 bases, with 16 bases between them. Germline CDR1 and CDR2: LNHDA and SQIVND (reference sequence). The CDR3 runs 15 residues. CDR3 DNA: TGTGCCAGTAGCTTCAAAGGGGCAGGGAATCAGCCCCAGCATTTT. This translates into CASSFKGAGNQPQHF.

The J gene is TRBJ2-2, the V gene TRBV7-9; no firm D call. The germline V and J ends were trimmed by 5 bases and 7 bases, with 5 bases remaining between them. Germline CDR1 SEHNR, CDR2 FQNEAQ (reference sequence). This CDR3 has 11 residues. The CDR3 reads CASSQSGELFF. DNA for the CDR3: TGTGCCAGCAGCCAAAGCGGGGAGCTGTTTTTT. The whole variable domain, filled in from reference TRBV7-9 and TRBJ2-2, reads DTGVSQNPRHKITKRGQNVTFRCDPISEHNRLYWYRQTLGQGPEFLTYFQNEAQLEKSRLLSDRFSAERPKGSFSTLEIQRTEQGDSAMYLCASSQSGELFFGEGSRLTVL.

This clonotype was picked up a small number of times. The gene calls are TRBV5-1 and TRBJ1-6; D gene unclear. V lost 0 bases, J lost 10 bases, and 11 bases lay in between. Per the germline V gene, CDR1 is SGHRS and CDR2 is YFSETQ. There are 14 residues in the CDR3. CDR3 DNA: TGCGCCAGCAGCTTGGGAGAGGGAAGATCACCCCTCCACTTT. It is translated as CASSLGEGRSPLHF.

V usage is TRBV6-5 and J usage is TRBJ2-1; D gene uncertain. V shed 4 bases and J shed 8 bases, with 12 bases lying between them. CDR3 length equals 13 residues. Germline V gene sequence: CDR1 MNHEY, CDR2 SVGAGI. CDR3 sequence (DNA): TGTGCCAGCAGTTCTCGCCAAGGTGATGAGCAGTTCTTC. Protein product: CASSSRQGDEQFF.

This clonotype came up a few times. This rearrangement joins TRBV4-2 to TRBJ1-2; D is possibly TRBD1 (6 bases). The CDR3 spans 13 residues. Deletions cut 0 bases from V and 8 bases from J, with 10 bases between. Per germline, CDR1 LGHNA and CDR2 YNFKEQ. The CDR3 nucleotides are TGTGCCAGCAGCCAAGAAGGGGGAGGAGGCTACACCTTC. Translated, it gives CASSQEGGGGYTF.

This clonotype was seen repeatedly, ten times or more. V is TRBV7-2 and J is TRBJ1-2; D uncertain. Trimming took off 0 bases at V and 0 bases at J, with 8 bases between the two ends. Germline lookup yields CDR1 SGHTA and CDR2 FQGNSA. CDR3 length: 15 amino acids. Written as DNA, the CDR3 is TGTGCCAGCAGCTTAGCAGATCTCCCTAACTATGGCTACACCTTC. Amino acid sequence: CASSLADLPNYGYTF.

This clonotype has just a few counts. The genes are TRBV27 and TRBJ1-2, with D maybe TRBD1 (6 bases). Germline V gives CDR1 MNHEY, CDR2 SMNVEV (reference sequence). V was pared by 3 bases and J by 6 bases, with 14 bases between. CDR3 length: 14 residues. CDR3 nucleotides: TGTGCCAGCAGTTTGCTGGGGGCGGAGGATGGCTACACCTTC. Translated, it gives CASSLLGAEDGYTF.

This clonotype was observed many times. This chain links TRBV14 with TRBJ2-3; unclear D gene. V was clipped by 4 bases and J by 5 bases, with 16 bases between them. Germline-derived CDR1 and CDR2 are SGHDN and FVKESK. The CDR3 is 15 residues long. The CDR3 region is CASSPLGSSIDTQYF. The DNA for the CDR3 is TGTGCCAGCAGCCCGCTGGGTAGCTCCATAGATACGCAGTATTTT.